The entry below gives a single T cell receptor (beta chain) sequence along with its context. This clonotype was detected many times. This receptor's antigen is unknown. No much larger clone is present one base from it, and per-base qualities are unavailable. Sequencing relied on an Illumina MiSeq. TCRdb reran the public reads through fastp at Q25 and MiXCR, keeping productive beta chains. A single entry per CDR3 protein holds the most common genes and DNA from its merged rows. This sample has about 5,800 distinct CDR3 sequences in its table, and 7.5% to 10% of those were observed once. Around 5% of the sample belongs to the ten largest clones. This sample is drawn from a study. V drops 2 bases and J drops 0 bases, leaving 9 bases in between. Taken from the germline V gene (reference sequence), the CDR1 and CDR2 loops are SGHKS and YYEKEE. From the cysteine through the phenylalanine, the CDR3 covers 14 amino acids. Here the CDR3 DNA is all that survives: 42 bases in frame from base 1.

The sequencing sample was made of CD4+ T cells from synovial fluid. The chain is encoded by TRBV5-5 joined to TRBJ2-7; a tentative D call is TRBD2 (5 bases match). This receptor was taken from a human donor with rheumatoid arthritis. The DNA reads TGTGCCAGCAGCTTTGCGGGCCACTCCTACGAGCAGTACTTC. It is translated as CASSFAGHSYEQYF.